The clone carrying this T cell receptor beta chain was seen only a few times. TCRdb called the 5' RACE reads again in MiXCR, with one record for every CDR3 protein. The table lists fewer than 900,000 distinct CDR3 sequences, roughly 20% of them singletons. This sample is part of a study of identical twins. Germline CDR1 reads SGHDT; CDR2 reads YYEEEE. V gave up 4 bases and J gave up 0 bases, with 17 bases separating them. The CDR3 covers 16 residues. These sequences were also reported in another study, on T cells expressing NK-cell markers. From that report: Several experiments added an anti-gamma-delta TCR antibody to sort only alpha-beta TCR T cells.

The material sequenced was PBMCs. The clonotype comes from a woman in her late teens or twenties in good health. The chain couples TRBV5-6 to TRBJ2-7; D ambiguous. This CDR3 reads CASSRPYTSTSYEQYF. DNA of the CDR3: TGTGCCAGCAGCCGGCCGTATACATCAACCTCCTACGAGCAGTACTTC.